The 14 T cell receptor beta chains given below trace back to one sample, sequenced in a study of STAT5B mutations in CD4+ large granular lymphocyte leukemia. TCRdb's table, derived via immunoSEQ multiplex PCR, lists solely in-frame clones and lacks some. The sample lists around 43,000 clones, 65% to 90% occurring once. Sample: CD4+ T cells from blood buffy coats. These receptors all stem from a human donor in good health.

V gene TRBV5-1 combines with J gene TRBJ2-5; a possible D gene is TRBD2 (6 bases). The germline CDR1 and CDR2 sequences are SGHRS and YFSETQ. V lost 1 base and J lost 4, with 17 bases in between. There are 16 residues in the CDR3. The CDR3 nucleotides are TGCGCCAGCAGCTTGTGGCAGCGGGTTAAGGGAGAGACCCAGTACTTC. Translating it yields CASSLWQRVKGETQYF. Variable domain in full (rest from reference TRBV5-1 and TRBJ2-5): KAGVTQTPRYLIKTRGQQVTLSCSPISGHRSVSWYQQTPGQGLQFLFEYFSETQRNKGNFPGRFSGRQFSNSRSEMNVSTLELGDSALYLCASSLWQRVKGETQYFGPGTRLLVL.

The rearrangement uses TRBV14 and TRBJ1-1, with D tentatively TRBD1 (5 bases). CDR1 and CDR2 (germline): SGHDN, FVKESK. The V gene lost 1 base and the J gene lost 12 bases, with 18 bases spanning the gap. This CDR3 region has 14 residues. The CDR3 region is CASSQGGVTPATFF. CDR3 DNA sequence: TGTGCCAGCAGCCAAGGGGGGGTAACCCCTGCAACTTTCTTT.

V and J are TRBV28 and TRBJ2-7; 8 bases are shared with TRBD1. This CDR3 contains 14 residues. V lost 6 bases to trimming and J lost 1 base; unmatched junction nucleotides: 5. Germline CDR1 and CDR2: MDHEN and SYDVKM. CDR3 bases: TGTGCCAGCAGGGCAGGGGGCCGGTCCTACGAGCAGTACTTC. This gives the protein CASRAGGRSYEQYF.

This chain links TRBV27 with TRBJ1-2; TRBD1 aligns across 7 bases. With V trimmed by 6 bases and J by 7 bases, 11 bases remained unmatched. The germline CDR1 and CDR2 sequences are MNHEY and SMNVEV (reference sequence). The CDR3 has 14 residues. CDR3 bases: TGTGCCAGCAGCCAACAGGGGAAAAGGGTTGGCTACACCTTC. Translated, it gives CASSQQGKRVGYTF.

CDR3 sequence: CASSFLGGNYGYTF. Written as DNA, the CDR3 is TGCGCCAGCAGCTTTTTAGGGGGTAACTATGGCTACACCTTC. The chain is built from TRBV4-1 and TRBJ1-2; possible D gene TRBD1, 6 bases. V was pared by 5 bases and J by 1 base, with 11 bases between. The germline V gene encodes CDR1 MGHRA and CDR2 YSYEKL. The CDR3 spans 14 residues.

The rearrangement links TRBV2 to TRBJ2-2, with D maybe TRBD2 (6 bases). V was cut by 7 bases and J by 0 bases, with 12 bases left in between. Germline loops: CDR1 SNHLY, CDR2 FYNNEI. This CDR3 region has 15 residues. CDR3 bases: TGTGCCAGCAATCCGGGACTCGCGAACACCGGGGAGCTGTTTTTT. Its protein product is CASNPGLANTGELFF.

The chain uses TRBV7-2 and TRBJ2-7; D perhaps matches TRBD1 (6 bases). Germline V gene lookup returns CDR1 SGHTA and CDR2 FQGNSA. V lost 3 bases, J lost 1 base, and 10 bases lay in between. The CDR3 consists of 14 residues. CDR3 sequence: CASSLDRYSYEQYF. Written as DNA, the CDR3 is TGTGCCAGCAGCTTGGACAGATATTCCTACGAGCAGTACTTC.

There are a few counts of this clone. CDR3 residues: CSVLTRLETQYF. The CDR3 region has the DNA TGCAGCGTTTTGACCAGGTTAGAGACCCAGTACTTC. The rearrangement links TRBV29-1 to TRBJ2-5; D is uncertain. V shed 5 bases and J shed 4 bases, with 11 bases lying between them. The germline V gene encodes CDR1 SQVTM and CDR2 ANQGSEA. The CDR3 is 12 amino acids.

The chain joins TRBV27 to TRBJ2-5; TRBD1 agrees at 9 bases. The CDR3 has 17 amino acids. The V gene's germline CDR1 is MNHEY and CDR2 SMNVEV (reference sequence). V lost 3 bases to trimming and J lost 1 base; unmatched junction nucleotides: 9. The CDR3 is CASSFQRTGDLQETQYF. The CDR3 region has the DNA TGTGCCAGCAGTTTTCAGCGGACAGGGGACCTCCAAGAGACCCAGTACTTC.

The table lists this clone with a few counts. The CDR3 sequence: CASGSGAGAGAYEQYF. In DNA form, the CDR3 reads TGTGCCAGCGGGTCGGGGGCCGGAGCGGGAGCCTACGAGCAGTACTTC. The rearrangement joins TRBV5-4 to TRBJ2-7; 8 bases agree with TRBD2. The length of the CDR3 is 16 residues. The germline V gene has CDR1 SGHNT and CDR2 YYREEE (reference sequence). V gave up 7 bases and J gave up 2 bases; unmatched junction bases: 14.

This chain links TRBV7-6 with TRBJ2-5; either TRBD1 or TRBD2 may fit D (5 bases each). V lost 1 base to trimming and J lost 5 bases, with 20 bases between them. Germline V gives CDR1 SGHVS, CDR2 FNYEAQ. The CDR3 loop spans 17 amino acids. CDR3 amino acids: CASSLGPGGPGAETQYF. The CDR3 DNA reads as TGTGCCAGCAGCTTAGGCCCCGGCGGCCCCGGGGCCGAGACCCAGTACTTC.

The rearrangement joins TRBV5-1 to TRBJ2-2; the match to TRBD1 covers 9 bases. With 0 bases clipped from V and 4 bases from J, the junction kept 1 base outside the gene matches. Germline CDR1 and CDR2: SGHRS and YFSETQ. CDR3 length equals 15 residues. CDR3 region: CASSLGDRVTGELFF. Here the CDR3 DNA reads TGCGCCAGCAGCTTGGGGGACAGGGTCACCGGGGAGCTGTTTTTT.

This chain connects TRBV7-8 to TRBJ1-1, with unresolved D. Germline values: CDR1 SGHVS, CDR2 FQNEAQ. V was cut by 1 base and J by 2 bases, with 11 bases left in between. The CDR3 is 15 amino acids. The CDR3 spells CASSLDPIVNTEAFF. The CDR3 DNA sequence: TGTGCCAGCAGCTTAGACCCCATTGTCAACACTGAAGCTTTCTTT.

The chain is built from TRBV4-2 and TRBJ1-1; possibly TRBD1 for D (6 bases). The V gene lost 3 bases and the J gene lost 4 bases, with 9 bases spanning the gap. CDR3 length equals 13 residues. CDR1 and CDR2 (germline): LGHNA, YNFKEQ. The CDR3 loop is CASSQEQGTEAFF. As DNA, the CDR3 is TGTGCCAGCAGCCAGGAACAGGGCACTGAAGCTTTCTTT.